This TCR beta chain is drawn from a study of cytomegalovirus exposure and HLA in healthy donors. CDR3 length: 14 amino acids. With 3 bases clipped from V and 8 bases from J, the junction kept 6 bases outside the gene matches. Per the germline V gene, CDR1 is MGHRA and CDR2 is YSYEKL. Produced via immunoSEQ multiplex PCR; TCRdb's table is partial and in-frame only. The sample holds about 130,000 clones; around 96% are singletons and the top ten take less than 2%. Sequenced material: PBMCs. V and J are TRBV4-1 and TRBJ1-4; 7 bases fit TRBD1. This receptor was obtained from a young man in good health and CMV-seronegative. CDR3 amino acids: CASSHRQGGEKLFF. Written as DNA, the CDR3 is TGCGCCAGCAGCCACCGACAGGGTGGCGAAAAACTGTTTTTT.